A single sample gave rise to the 21 T cell receptor beta chains below, sequenced in a study of blood T cell repertoires in COVID-19 (dated by TCRdb to about 2020). Library construction relied on the immunoSEQ multiplex PCR assay. This immuneACCESS table, as held by TCRdb, lists in-frame sequences with V and J called but not all clones. Of the missing ones, under half trace to an unresolved V gene in checked studies; the others have no known cause. The sample profile shows around 100,000 clones; 90% to 95% of them were found once. 15% to 20% of the sample belongs to the ten largest clones. Sequences were obtained from peripheral blood. The receptors come from a man between 50 and 59 years old with acute or convalescent COVID-19.

This clone came up a few times. The chain uses TRBV3-1 (or the pseudogene TRBV3-2) and TRBJ2-1; D perhaps matches TRBD1 (6 bases). V dropped 2 bases and J dropped 6 bases, with 8 bases sitting between them. This CDR3 contains 13 residues. The germline V gene has CDR1 LGHDT and CDR2 YNNKEL (reference sequence). CDR3 loop: CASSQQGFNEQFF. CDR3 nucleotide sequence: TGTGCCAGCAGCCAACAGGGGTTCAATGAGCAGTTCTTC.

V usage is TRBV13 and J usage is TRBJ2-1; 14 bases fit TRBD2. Germline-derived CDR1 and CDR2 are PRHDT and FYEKMQ (reference sequence). V dropped 2 bases and J dropped 8; count of bases not matched to a gene: 20. There are 21 residues in the CDR3. The CDR3 nucleotides read TGTGCCAGCAGCTTATCCCCCGAACTAAATGGACTAGCGGGGGGAACAGATGAGCAGTTCTTC. It specifies CASSLSPELNGLAGGTDEQFF. Filled out from reference TRBV13 and TRBJ2-1, the complete variable domain reads AAGVIQSPRHLIKEKRETATLKCYPIPRHDTVYWYQQGPGQDPQFLISFYEKMQSDKGSIPDRFSAQQFSDYHSELNMSSLELGDSALYFCASSLSPELNGLAGGTDEQFFGPGTRLTVL.

The chain uses TRBV19 and TRBJ1-2; 11 nucleotides align to TRBD1. The germline V gene has CDR1 LNHDA and CDR2 SQIVND (reference sequence). The trim removed 3 bases at V and 5 bases at J, leaving 8 bases unmatched. The CDR3 loop spans 16 amino acids. CDR3 sequence reads: CASSMDRGPVYYGYTF. CDR3 in DNA: TGTGCCAGTAGTATGGACAGGGGGCCTGTTTATTATGGCTACACCTTC. The variable domain in full, completed from reference TRBV19 and TRBJ1-2, reads DGGITQSPKYLFRKEGQNVTLSCEQNLNHDAMYWYRQDPGQGLRLIYYSQIVNDFQKGDIAEGYSVSREKKESFPLTVTSAQKNPTAFYLCASSMDRGPVYYGYTFGSGTRLTVV.

The chain joins TRBV7-6 to TRBJ2-3; 10 positions agree with TRBD2. Trimming cost V 1 base and J 2 bases; bases outside gene matches: 6. The CDR3 totals 17 residues. Germline values: CDR1 SGHVS, CDR2 FNYEAQ. The CDR3 DNA follows: TGTGCCAGCAGCTTAGGGGCTAGCGGGGGTTTCACAGATACGCAGTATTTT. It translates to CASSLGASGGFTDTQYF.

The chain recombines TRBV7-8 with TRBJ2-6; perhaps TRBD2 as D (7 bases). The V gene lost 3 bases and the J gene lost 7 bases, with 13 bases spanning the gap. This CDR3 is 15 amino acids long. Germline CDR1 is SGHVS and CDR2 is FQNEAQ. The CDR3 region is CASSLRGRAANVLTF. CDR3 in DNA: TGTGCCAGCAGCTTGAGGGGGAGGGCCGCCAACGTCCTGACTTTC.

CDR3: CASSSPGRSYEQYF. The CDR3 region has the DNA TGTGCCAGCAGTAGTCCGGGGAGGTCCTACGAGCAGTACTTC. This sequence joins TRBV28 and TRBJ2-7; D may be TRBD2 (6 bases). V gave up 5 bases and J gave up 1 base, with 12 bases separating them. This CDR3 is built from 14 residues. Germline CDR1 reads MDHEN; CDR2 reads SYDVKM. Complete variable domain (other parts from reference TRBV28 and TRBJ2-7): DVKVTQSSRYLVKRTGEKVFLECVQDMDHENMFWYRQDPGLGLRLIYFSYDVKMKEKGDIPEGYSVSREKKERFSLILESASTNQTSMYLCASSSPGRSYEQYFGPGTRLTVT.

V usage is TRBV29-1 and J usage is TRBJ1-2, with a tentative D call TRBD1 (5 bases). Germline loops: CDR1 SQVTM, CDR2 ANQGSEA. The CDR3 has 14 residues. V was pared by 6 bases and J by 6 bases, with 20 bases between. The CDR3, as DNA: TGCAGCGTCTCTCCTTGGGGGGGAGGAGATGGCTACACCTTC. The encoded protein is CSVSPWGGGDGYTF.

J is TRBJ1-3 and V is TRBV7-2; the match to TRBD1 covers 11 bases. With V trimmed by 1 base and J by 10 bases, 9 bases remained unmatched. The V gene's germline CDR1 is SGHTA and CDR2 FQGNSA. CDR3 length equals 16 residues. The CDR3 DNA is TGTGCCAGCAGCTTAGAGGGGACAGGGGGTGTTAGGACCATATATTTT. It translates to CASSLEGTGGVRTIYF. The complete variable domain, with remaining parts taken from reference TRBV7-2 and TRBJ1-3, reads GAGVSQSPSNKVTEKGKDVELRCDPISGHTALYWYRQSLGQGLEFLIYFQGNSAPDKSGLPSDRFSAERTGGSVSTLTIQRTQQEDSAVYLCASSLEGTGGVRTIYFGEGSWLTVV.

V gene TRBV7-8 combines with J gene TRBJ2-3, with D perhaps TRBD2 (6 bases). The CDR3 is 13 residues long. V lost 2 bases and J lost 9, with 12 bases in between. Germline CDR1 reads SGHVS; CDR2 reads FQNEAQ. The CDR3 protein is CASSLISGGTQYF. As DNA, the CDR3 is TGTGCCAGCAGCTTAATATCCGGGGGAACGCAGTATTTT.

V gene TRBV5-1 combines with J gene TRBJ2-2, with TRBD2 matching 8 bases. The germline V gene encodes CDR1 SGHRS and CDR2 YFSETQ. V shed 3 bases, J shed 5 bases, and the junction held 9 bases outside the gene matches. CDR3 length: 16 residues. CDR3 coding DNA: TGCGCCAGCAGCTGGCAGCTAAGCGGGGGAACCGGGGAGCTGTTTTTT. This translates into CASSWQLSGGTGELFF.

V usage is TRBV25-1 and J usage is TRBJ2-5; 10 bases map to TRBD2. The CDR3 length is 14 residues. V trimming: 5 bases; J trimming: 4 bases; junction bases outside the gene matches: 4. Germline lookup yields CDR1 MGHDK and CDR2 SYGVNS. The CDR3 spells CASSSAGGGETQYF. The CDR3, as DNA: TGTGCCAGCAGTTCAGCGGGGGGGGGAGAGACCCAGTACTTC.

The chain is built from TRBV9 and TRBJ2-3; 8 nucleotides align to TRBD1. Germline trimming cut 1 base from V and 1 base from J; bases unmatched to any gene: 5. The CDR3 loop spans 16 amino acids. In germline, CDR1 is SGDLS, CDR2 YYNGEE. CDR3 amino acids: CASSVRTGFGTDTQYF. CDR3 DNA: TGTGCCAGCAGCGTAAGGACAGGGTTCGGCACAGATACGCAGTATTTT.

The chain links TRBV3-1 (or the pseudogene TRBV3-2) to TRBJ2-7, with D tentatively TRBD2 (5 bases). Germline CDR1 reads LGHDT; CDR2 reads YNNKEL (reference sequence). The CDR3 is 10 amino acids. The germline V and J ends were trimmed by 8 bases and 4 bases, with 6 bases remaining between them. CDR3 coding DNA: TGTGCCAGCGGGAGTTACGAGCAGTACTTC. Residues: CASGSYEQYF.

The CDR3 DNA is TGTGCCAGCAGTTACTCTCAGGGGGAATTCCCATATAGCAATCAGCCCCAGCATTTT. Translating it yields CASSYSQGEFPYSNQPQHF. This chain joins TRBV6-2 or TRBV6-3 and TRBJ1-5; TRBD1 matches at 7 bases. CDR3 size: 19 residues. The junction had 11 bases not matched to a gene; V was cut back by 0 bases and J by 0 bases. The germline V gene encodes CDR1 MNHEY and CDR2 SVGEGT.

The chain combines TRBV5-1 with TRBJ2-2, with TRBD1 matching 9 bases. Germline loops: CDR1 SGHRS, CDR2 YFSETQ. The CDR3 is 16 amino acids. V lost 0 bases and J lost 1; bases outside the gene matches: 1. This chain's CDR3 is CASSLGDRVNTGELFF. CDR3 sequence (DNA): TGCGCCAGCAGCTTGGGGGACAGGGTGAACACCGGGGAGCTGTTTTTT.

The V gene is TRBV7-2, the J gene TRBJ1-5; no clear D gene. Germline CDR1 reads SGHTA; CDR2 reads FQGNSA. Trimming shortened V by 1 base and J by 5 bases, and 12 bases separated the two germline ends. The CDR3 is 15 residues long. CDR3 sequence (DNA): TGTGCCAGCAGCTTAGTGGAGGGAAGGGATCAGCCCCAGCATTTT. This encodes CASSLVEGRDQPQHF.

The gene calls are TRBV5-1 and TRBJ1-4; 7 nucleotides align to TRBD1. This CDR3 comprises 16 residues. Trimming cost V 4 bases and J 4 bases; bases outside gene matches: 10. Germline V gives CDR1 SGHRS, CDR2 YFSETQ. The CDR3 is CASSQNPGQLNEKLFF. The CDR3 region has the DNA TGCGCCAGCAGCCAGAATCCGGGACAGCTTAATGAAAAACTGTTTTTT.

The chain links TRBV18 to TRBJ1-5; D ambiguous. The CDR3 is 19 residues long. Germline CDR1 reads KGHSH; CDR2 reads LQKENI. V was shortened by 2 bases and J by 0 bases, with 20 bases between the two germline ends. Here the CDR3 DNA reads TGTGCCAGCTCACCAAAAGCCTTGGCCACAGATTATAGCAATCAGCCCCAGCATTTT. It codes for CASSPKALATDYSNQPQHF.

The rearrangement uses TRBV25-1 and TRBJ2-7; D may be TRBD1 (6 bases). This CDR3 is built from 14 residues. Deletions cut 1 base from V and 6 bases from J, with 13 bases between. Germline lookup yields CDR1 MGHDK and CDR2 SYGVNS. The CDR3 nucleotides are TGTGCCAGCAGTGAATTAAGGGACACCGGCGAGCAGTACTTC. Its translation: CASSELRDTGEQYF.

The chain is built from TRBV27 and TRBJ2-5; possibly TRBD2 for D (6 bases). The CDR3 runs 11 residues. Per the germline V gene, CDR1 is MNHEY and CDR2 is SMNVEV (reference sequence). V lost 10 bases to trimming and J lost 4 bases, with 10 bases between them. The CDR3 DNA is TGTGCCAATGGAGCGGGAGAGACCCAGTACTTC. It codes for CANGAGETQYF.

The V gene is TRBV5-1, the J gene TRBJ2-1; D possibly corresponds to TRBD1 (7 bases). Germline CDR1 and CDR2: SGHRS and YFSETQ. The CDR3 loop spans 15 amino acids. The V and J ends lost 4 bases and 0 bases respectively, with 11 bases between them. CDR3: CASSGGGNSYNEQFF. The DNA for the CDR3 is TGCGCCAGCAGCGGAGGGGGCAACTCCTACAATGAGCAGTTCTTC.